These T cell receptor beta chains were read from a single sample in a study of cytomegalovirus exposure and HLA in healthy donors. Some clones are missing from TCRdb's copy, which holds only in-frame ones; the method was immunoSEQ multiplex PCR. The sample yields under 200,000 clones, 70% to 85% seen once. The sequenced sample consisted of PBMCs. All receptors derive from a man between 45 and 60 years old in good health and CMV-seropositive. Both conserved end residues are part of each CDR3. The D gene is left open where the match is weak. For some rows the clone size is stated as once, few or many, or as a class when expanded; others skip it.

few	TRBV5-4	TRBJ2-5	TRBD2	CASSLGSGVQETQYF	TGTGCCAGCAGCTTGGGAAGCGGGGTACAAGAGACCCAGTACTTC
.	TRBV5-4	TRBJ1-2	.	CASSLRQGSDNYGYTF	TGTGCCAGCAGCTTGCGGCAGGGCAGTGATAACTATGGCTACACCTTC
few	TRBV5-1	TRBJ2-7	TRBD1	CARGSGTGAYEQYF	TGCGCCAGAGGATCCGGGACAGGGGCCTACGAGCAGTACTTC
few	TRBV19	TRBJ2-1	TRBD2	CASSPAGAHNEQFF	TGTGCCAGTAGCCCAGCGGGGGCCCACAATGAGCAGTTCTTC
.	TRBV9	TRBJ1-5	.	CASSPGQGVGASNQPQHF	TGTGCCAGCAGCCCCGGACAAGGGGTGGGGGCTAGCAATCAGCCCCAGCATTTT
.	TRBV7-9	TRBJ2-7	.	CASSFGRSSYEQYF	TGTGCCAGCAGCTTCGGTAGAAGCTCCTACGAGCAGTACTTC
.	TRBV18	TRBJ2-4	TRBD1	CASSPRDRGGSGLLYF	TGTGCCAGCTCACCAAGGGACAGGGGTGGTAGCGGGCTTCTGTACTTC
.	TRBV5-5	TRBJ1-1	.	CASSLGPGERAFF	TGTGCCAGCAGCTTGGGGCCCGGGGAGAGAGCTTTCTTT
few	TRBV7-2	TRBJ2-1	TRBD2	CASSLRGGYNEQFF	TGTGCCAGCAGCTTACGGGGGGGCTACAATGAGCAGTTCTTC
few	TRBV2	TRBJ2-3	.	CASSYGESTDTQYF	TGTGCCAGCAGTTACGGGGAGAGCACAGATACGCAGTATTTT
.	TRBV12-5	TRBJ2-2	TRBD1	CASGLGQVGELFF	TGTGCTAGTGGACTCGGACAGGTGGGGGAGCTGTTTTTT
.	TRBV28	TRBJ2-7	TRBD1	CASSLLSGTVSSYEQYF	TGTGCCAGCAGTCTACTCTCCGGGACAGTCTCTTCCTACGAGCAGTACTTC
.	TRBV9	TRBJ2-5	TRBD2	CASSVGYSGGSLGETQYF	TGTGCCAGCAGCGTAGGGTACAGCGGGGGGTCCCTTGGGGAGACCCAGTACTTC
once	TRBV6-4	TRBJ2-3	.	CASTEGGPSPDTQYF	TGTGCCAGCACCGAGGGGGGGCCCAGTCCAGATACGCAGTATTTT
.	TRBV7-2	TRBJ2-3	.	CASSSSSDTQYF	TGTGCCAGCAGCTCGAGCTCAGATACGCAGTATTTT
.	TRBV4-3	TRBJ2-2	.	CASSPGQFSTGELFF	TGCGCCAGCAGCCCCGGACAGTTCTCCACCGGGGAGCTGTTTTTT
.	TRBV6-1	TRBJ2-7	TRBD2	CASSADGLAGEQYF	TGTGCCAGCAGCGCAGACGGACTAGCGGGTGAGCAGTACTTC
.	TRBV7-3	TRBJ2-5	.	CASSLHGNSYQETQYF	TGTGCCAGCAGCTTACATGGTAACAGCTACCAAGAGACCCAGTACTTC
once	TRBV5-6	TRBJ2-7	TRBD1	CASSLDRGMLQYF	TGTGCCAGCAGCTTGGACAGGGGGATGCTCCAGTACTTC
few	TRBV7-9	TRBJ2-3	TRBD2	CASSLSSGGWTDTQYF	TGTGCCAGCAGCTTAAGTAGCGGGGGATGGACAGATACGCAGTATTTT
.	TRBV11-1	TRBJ2-7	TRBD2	CASSQGGGTSPYEQYF	TGTGCCAGCAGCCAAGGGGGGGGGACTAGCCCATACGAGCAGTACTTC
.	TRBV7-7	TRBJ2-5	.	CASSSDSQETQYF	TGTGCTAGCAGCTCGGACAGCCAAGAGACCCAGTACTTC
.	TRBV27	TRBJ2-5	.	CASRNGGRGETQYF	TGTGCCAGCAGGAACGGGGGACGAGGTGAGACCCAGTACTTC
.	TRBV7-8	TRBJ2-7	TRBD1	CASSSRQGAYEQYF	TGTGCCAGCAGCTCCCGACAGGGGGCCTACGAGCAGTACTTC
few	TRBV9	TRBJ2-6	TRBD1	CASSGWGQGSGGANVLTF	TGTGCCAGCAGCGGATGGGGACAGGGATCGGGTGGGGCCAACGTCCTGACTTTC
.	TRBV7-9	TRBJ1-2	TRBD1	CASSSSDRAQLYGYTF	TGTGCCAGCAGCTCCTCGGACAGGGCCCAACTATACGGCTACACCTTC
once	TRBV5-3	TRBJ2-2	.	CARPSGPLQDTGELFF	TGTGCCAGACCTTCTGGCCCCCTACAGGACACCGGGGAGCTGTTTTTT
.	TRBV4-2	TRBJ1-2	TRBD1	CASSQSGLRTGEDGYTF	TGTGCCAGCAGCCAATCAGGGCTTAGGACAGGGGAGGATGGCTACACCTTC
few	TRBV10-2	TRBJ2-5	TRBD2	CASSEAGRQETQYF	TGCGCCAGCAGTGAAGCGGGGCGGCAAGAGACCCAGTACTTC
.	TRBV19	TRBJ1-6	.	CASSTSSLTIGGSPLHF	TGTGCCAGTAGTACATCCTCCTTGACCATCGGGGGGTCACCCCTCCACTTT
.	TRBV28	TRBJ1-2	TRBD1	CASSLRGQYGWSYGYTF	TGTGCCAGCAGTTTGCGGGGACAGTACGGTTGGTCCTATGGCTACACCTTC
.	TRBV6-1	TRBJ2-5	.	CASSESWWGRRETQYF	TGTGCCAGCAGTGAAAGTTGGTGGGGGCGCCGGGAGACCCAGTACTTC
.	TRBV9	TRBJ1-3	TRBD1	CASSNFDRASGNTIYF	TGTGCCAGCAGCAATTTCGACAGGGCTTCTGGAAACACCATATATTTT